This T cell receptor beta chain stems from a study of cytotoxic CD8 clonotypes in ibrutinib-treated CLL. Study context: In all, under twelve patients were relapsed/refractory, fewer than 16 were treatment-naive and about 18 were IGHV unmutated. A mean of around 270,000 productive templates and 90,000 or so productive rearrangements was obtained per sample.

CDR1 MNHEY and CDR2 SVGAGI come from the germline V gene. This CDR3 region has 13 residues. J gave up 2 bases and V 6 bases, and 4 bases lay outside the gene matches. On this clone: What it binds is unknown.

Clones were sequenced by immunoSEQ multiplex PCR, and TCRdb holds only the in-frame ones, with some missing. The table includes some 150,000 clones, 60% to 85% detected once. Study conclusions and caveats: At baseline, clonality was higher than in age-matched healthy donors and correlated with CD8+ counts.

The TCR was taken from a human donor with chronic lymphocytic leukemia. This sequence joins TRBV6-5 and TRBJ2-7; 7 bases are shared with TRBD1. The sequenced sample was PBMCs, obtained after 12 months of ibrutinib treatment. The CDR3 region has the DNA TGTGCCAGCAGCCTAGGGGGCCCCTACGAGCAGTACTTC. Translated: CASSLGGPYEQYF.